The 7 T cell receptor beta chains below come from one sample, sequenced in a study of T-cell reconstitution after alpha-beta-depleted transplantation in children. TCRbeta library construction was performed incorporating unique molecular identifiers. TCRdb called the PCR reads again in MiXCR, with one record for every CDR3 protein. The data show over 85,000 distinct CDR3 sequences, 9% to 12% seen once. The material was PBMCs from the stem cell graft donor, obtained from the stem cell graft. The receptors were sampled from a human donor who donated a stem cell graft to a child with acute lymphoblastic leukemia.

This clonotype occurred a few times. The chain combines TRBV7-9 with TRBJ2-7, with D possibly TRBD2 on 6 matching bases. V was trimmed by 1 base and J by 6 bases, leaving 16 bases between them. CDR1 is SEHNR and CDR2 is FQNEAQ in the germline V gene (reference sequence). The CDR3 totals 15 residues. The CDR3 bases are TGTGCCAGCAGCTTAGTTTCGGGGGTGGGCTGCGAGCAGTACTTC. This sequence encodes CASSLVSGVGCEQYF.

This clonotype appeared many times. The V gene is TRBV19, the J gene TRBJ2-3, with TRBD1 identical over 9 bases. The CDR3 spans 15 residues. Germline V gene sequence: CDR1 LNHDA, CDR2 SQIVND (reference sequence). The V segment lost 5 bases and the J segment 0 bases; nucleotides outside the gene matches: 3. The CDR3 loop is CASSGTGRSTDTQYF. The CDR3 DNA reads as TGTGCCAGTAGTGGGACAGGGAGAAGCACAGATACGCAGTATTTT. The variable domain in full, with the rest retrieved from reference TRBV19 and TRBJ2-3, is DGGITQSPKYLFRKEGQNVTLSCEQNLNHDAMYWYRQDPGQGLRLIYYSQIVNDFQKGDIAEGYSVSREKKESFPLTVTSAQKNPTAFYLCASSGTGRSTDTQYFGPGTRLTVL.

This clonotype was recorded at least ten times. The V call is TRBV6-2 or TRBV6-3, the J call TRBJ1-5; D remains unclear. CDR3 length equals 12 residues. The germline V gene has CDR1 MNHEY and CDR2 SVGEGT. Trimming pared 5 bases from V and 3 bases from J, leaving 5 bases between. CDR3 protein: CASSGVNQPQHF. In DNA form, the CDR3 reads TGTGCCAGCAGTGGGGTCAATCAGCCCCAGCATTTT.

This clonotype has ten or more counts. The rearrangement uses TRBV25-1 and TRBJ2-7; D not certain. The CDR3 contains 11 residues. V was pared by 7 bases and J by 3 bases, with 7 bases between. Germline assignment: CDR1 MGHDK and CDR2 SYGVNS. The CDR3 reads CASTDNYEQYF. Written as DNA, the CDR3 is TGTGCCAGCACCGACAACTACGAGCAGTACTTC.

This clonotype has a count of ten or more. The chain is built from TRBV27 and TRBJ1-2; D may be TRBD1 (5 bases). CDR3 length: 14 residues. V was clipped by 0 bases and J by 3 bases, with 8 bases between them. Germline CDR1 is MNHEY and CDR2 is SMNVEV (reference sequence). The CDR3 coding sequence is TGTGCCAGCAGTTTATCTGGGGCGGACTATGGCTACACCTTC. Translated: CASSLSGADYGYTF.

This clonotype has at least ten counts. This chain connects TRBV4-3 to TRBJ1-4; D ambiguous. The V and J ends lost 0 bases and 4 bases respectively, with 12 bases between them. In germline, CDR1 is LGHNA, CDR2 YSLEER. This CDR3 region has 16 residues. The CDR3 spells CASSQDYAGRNEKLFF. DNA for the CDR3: TGCGCCAGCAGCCAAGATTATGCAGGACGTAATGAAAAACTGTTTTTT.

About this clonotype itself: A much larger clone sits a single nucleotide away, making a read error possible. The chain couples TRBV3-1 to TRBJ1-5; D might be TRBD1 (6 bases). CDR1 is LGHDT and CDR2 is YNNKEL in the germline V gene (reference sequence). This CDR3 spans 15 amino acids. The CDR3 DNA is TGTGCCAGCATCCAAGGGGGATATAGCAATCAGCCCCAGCATTTT. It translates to CASIQGGYSNQPQHF.